This T cell receptor (beta chain) was found in a study of cytomegalovirus exposure and HLA in healthy donors. Both 60 Vbeta primers and 13 Jbeta primers went into the PCR. The data were produced by immunoSEQ multiplex PCR, yet TCRdb's version contains in-frame clones alone and is incomplete. Of roughly 190,000 clones in the sample, 81% are singletons; the top ten hold 3% to 4.5%. Study-level results: Investigators reported 150 to 200 TCR beta chains as tied to cytomegalovirus. Later on, analysis showed that most CMV-associated TCR beta chains appeared to be HLA-restricted.

Concerning this clone itself: Antigen: not known.

This CDR3 comprises 15 residues. Germline assignment: CDR1 LGHNA and CDR2 YNFKEQ. Trimming took 3 bases from V and 2 from J; bases not matched to a gene: 2. The source is a man aged 45-65 years in good health and CMV-seronegative. The sample taken for sequencing was PBMCs. The chain carries TRBV4-2 and TRBJ2-7, with 12 bases lining up with TRBD2. CDR3 loop: CASSQGLAGAYEQYF. The CDR3, as DNA: TGTGCCAGCAGCCAGGGACTAGCGGGTGCCTACGAGCAGTACTTC.